This T cell receptor (beta chain) is from a study of vaccination and CD4 T cells after COVID-19. For the study at large: Each person enrolled got two BNT162b2 or mRNA-1273 vaccine doses. Post-vaccine sampling followed dose two by a median approximately 74 days (range 14 to 241). Study results and limitations: Convalescent patients gained a median approximately 88% of their reactive clones only post-vaccination.

Indicated treatment: approximately 11-day PBMC culture with coronavirus spike peptide pools or control peptides (ViraFEST assay). This clonotype has more than one count but fewer than ten. Antigen specificity is unknown. The CDR3 covers 12 residues. Trimming removed 8 bases at V and 7 bases at J, with 14 bases between. Germline assignment: CDR1 SGHVS and CDR2 FQNEAQ. Sequenced with the Oncomine TCR Beta short-read assay was DNA taken from cultured CD4+ T cells. In TCRdb, the PCR reads were re-called with MiXCR into one record per CDR3 protein. The data hold 9,000 to 13,000 distinct CDR3 sequences, with around 43% observed a single time.

The rearrangement links TRBV7-8 to TRBJ1-2; D unclear. The TCR was taken from a human donor who had recovered from COVID-19. Sequencing input: CD4+ T cells from blood, cultured in vitro. DNA for the CDR3: TGTGCCAGCTCCTTGGGGTTGGGTGGCTACACCTTC. Translation: CASSLGLGGYTF.